The sequence of this TCR beta chain was determined in a study of T cells in Graves' hyperthyroidism and ophthalmopathy. TCR beta CDR3 sequences were amplified from RNA transcripts. First-round RT-PCR of the TCR CDR3 relied on the HTBI primer set. In TCRdb, the multiplex PCR reads were re-called with MiXCR into one record per CDR3 protein. There are approximately 490,000 distinct CDR3 sequences in the sample; less than 25% occur only once, and about 49% lies in the top ten. Germline loops: CDR1 SGHRS, CDR2 YFSETQ. Trimming removed 4 bases from V and 2 bases from J, with 16 bases in between. The CDR3 totals 15 residues.

This sequence originates from a woman aged 65 to 85 with Graves' ophthalmopathy. The chain employs TRBV5-1 and TRBJ2-7; tentatively, D is TRBD2 (6 bases). Input material: blood. CDR3 in DNA: TGCGCCAGCAGCCCCCTTGGAGGGCAAACCTACGAGCAGTACTTC. It codes for CASSPLGGQTYEQYF.